Listed here are 24 T cell receptor beta chains from one sample, sequenced in a study of T-cell memory formation after mild COVID-19. TCRdb processed the 5' RACE reads anew with MiXCR; each CDR3 protein has one entry. Here the sample spans around 370,000 distinct CDR3 sequences, under 25% being singletons. Specimen: PBMCs or a T cell subset sorted from them (not recorded which). The source is an adult woman who had mild COVID-19 (a few samples of this study predate the infection). Cell type and time point are not known.

This clonotype was found a few times. The J gene is TRBJ1-2, the V gene TRBV5-6; 8 nucleotides match TRBD1. Per the germline V gene, CDR1 is SGHDT and CDR2 is YYEEEE. This CDR3 has 15 residues. The J segment lost 4 bases and the V segment lost 4 bases, leaving 9 bases of the junction unmatched. The CDR3 spells CASSTSGGAGYGYTF. The CDR3 DNA reads TGTGCCAGCAGCACCTCAGGGGGCGCCGGCTATGGCTACACCTTC. The entire variable domain, with the rest obtained from reference TRBV5-6 and TRBJ1-2, is as follows: DAGVTQSPTHLIKTRGQQVTLRCSPKSGHDTVSWYQQALGQGPQFIFQYYEEEERQRGNFPDRFSGHQFPNYSSELNVNALLLGDSALYLCASSTSGGAGYGYTFGSGTRLTVV.

The chain combines TRBV10-3 with TRBJ2-7, with 16 bases lining up with TRBD2. Trimming at V came to 11 bases and at J to 2 bases, leaving 6 bases not matched to a gene. Germline CDR1 ENHRY, CDR2 SYGVKD. There are 15 residues in the CDR3. The CDR3 sequence: CAPKGLAGGPYEQYF. CDR3 nucleotides: TGTGCCCCCAAGGGACTAGCGGGGGGGCCCTACGAGCAGTACTTC.

This clonotype was seen a few times. CDR3 coding DNA: TGTGCCATCAGTGAGTGGCAGGGCTACGAGCAGTACTTC. Translation: CAISEWQGYEQYF. The chain carries TRBV10-3 and TRBJ2-7, with D perhaps matching TRBD1 (5 bases). The CDR3 is made up of 13 amino acids. V lost 1 base to trimming and J lost 3 bases, with 7 bases between them. CDR1 is ENHRY, CDR2 SYGVKD, per germline.

This clonotype has a handful of counts. The chain links TRBV4-2 to TRBJ2-3; 11 nucleotides line up with TRBD1. This CDR3 is 15 amino acids long. Germline V gene lookup returns CDR1 LGHNA and CDR2 YNFKEQ. Trimming took 4 bases from V and 4 from J; bases not matched to a gene: 4. As DNA, the CDR3 is TGTGCCAGCAGCCCCCCGGGACAGGGGGCAGATACGCAGTATTTT. Residues: CASSPPGQGADTQYF.

This clonotype was found many times. In DNA, the CDR3 is TGTGCCAGCACAGCCGGGACAGGGGTGGGCTACACCTTC. This gives the protein CASTAGTGVGYTF. V is TRBV6-5 and J is TRBJ1-2; TRBD1 matches 10 bases. Unmatched junction bases numbered 7, after V lost 7 bases and J lost 8 bases. Germline CDR1 is MNHEY and CDR2 is SVGAGI. The CDR3 contains 13 residues.

There are a few counts of this clonotype. The DNA of the CDR3 is TGTGCCAGCAGTTCCTCCCCTAGCGGTGCCTACGAGCAGTACTTC. Its protein is CASSSSPSGAYEQYF. J is TRBJ2-7 and V is TRBV28, with 7 nucleotides matching TRBD2. Germline CDR1 MDHEN, CDR2 SYDVKM. CDR3 length equals 15 residues. V trimming: 4 bases; J trimming: 2 bases; junction bases outside the gene matches: 8.

This clonotype was counted a single time. The chain joins TRBV24-1 to TRBJ1-5; unclear D gene. Deletions cut 1 base from V and 5 bases from J, with 5 bases between. This CDR3 region has 13 residues. From germline, CDR1 is KGHDR and CDR2 SFDVKD. CDR3 DNA: TGTGCCACCAGTGATTTTGGAGATCAGCCCCAGCATTTT. Protein product: CATSDFGDQPQHF.

This clonotype was counted between two and nine times. V usage is TRBV24-1 and J usage is TRBJ2-1; D may be TRBD2 (5 bases). Per the germline V gene, CDR1 is KGHDR and CDR2 is SFDVKD. V was pared by 9 bases and J by 6 bases, with 20 bases between. This CDR3 contains 15 residues. The CDR3 DNA reads TGTGCCACCCGACTTGAGGGATCCCCCCCCAATGAGCAGTTCTTC. Protein product: CATRLEGSPPNEQFF.

CDR3 DNA sequence: TGCGCCAGCAGCTCCGGGGCCGGGCCGAATGATGGCCAGTACTTC. Protein sequence: CASSSGAGPNDGQYF. This chain connects TRBV5-1 to TRBJ2-5; D may be TRBD1 or TRBD2 (5 bases each). CDR3 size: 15 residues. Trimming stripped 3 bases from V and 10 bases from J, with 22 bases between. Germline V gives CDR1 SGHRS, CDR2 YFSETQ.

This clonotype was detected a few times. The chain carries TRBV6-5 and TRBJ2-4; a weak D match, TRBD2 (7 bases). CDR3 length: 15 residues. V gave up 8 bases and J gave up 1 base, with 15 bases separating them. The germline CDR1 and CDR2 sequences are MNHEY and SVGAGI. This CDR3 reads CASHPGGLAKNIQYF. The CDR3 region has the DNA TGTGCCAGCCATCCGGGGGGCCTGGCCAAAAACATTCAGTACTTC.

In its sample, this clonotype was seen a few times. V and J are TRBV19 and TRBJ2-2, with a possible D match to TRBD1 (7 bases). From germline, CDR1 is LNHDA and CDR2 SQIVND (reference sequence). This CDR3 comprises 15 residues. V was cut by 5 bases and J by 3 bases, with 13 bases left in between. The DNA for the CDR3 is TGTGCCAGTAGTTTAGGAGGGGGCGACACCGGGGAGCTGTTTTTT. This sequence encodes CASSLGGGDTGELFF.

The gene calls are TRBV13 and TRBJ2-1; possible D gene TRBD2, 7 bases. The germline V and J ends were trimmed by 7 bases and 0 bases, with 19 bases remaining between them. The CDR3 has 17 amino acids. Per germline, CDR1 PRHDT and CDR2 FYEKMQ (reference sequence). CDR3 bases: TGTGCCAGCACGCCACAGAGGGGGGGGAGCTCCTACAATGAGCAGTTCTTC. Protein: CASTPQRGGSSYNEQFF.

A few counts support this clonotype. The chain couples TRBV29-1 to TRBJ2-1, with D possibly matching TRBD2 (5 bases). There are 13 residues in the CDR3. Germline-derived CDR1 and CDR2 are SQVTM and ANQGSEA. The V gene lost 7 bases and the J gene lost 4 bases, with 14 bases spanning the gap. This CDR3 reads CSAPREQYNEQFF. The DNA for the CDR3 is TGCAGCGCCCCAAGGGAGCAGTACAATGAGCAGTTCTTC.

This clonotype was seen a handful of times. The V call is TRBV12-3 or TRBV12-4, the J call TRBJ2-1; D gene uncertain. V dropped 4 bases and J dropped 9 bases, with 10 bases sitting between them. The CDR3 runs to 12 residues. In DNA form, the CDR3 reads TGTGCCAGCAGTTATACTGATAGTGAGCAGTTCTTC. Amino acids: CASSYTDSEQFF.

This clonotype showed up just a few times. The chain has TRBV4-2 and TRBJ2-7; 12 nucleotides align to TRBD2. V trimming: 4 bases; J trimming: 0 bases; junction bases outside the gene matches: 7. Germline loops: CDR1 LGHNA, CDR2 YNFKEQ. The CDR3 consists of 17 residues. CDR3 DNA sequence: TGTGCCAGCAGCCGGGAGACTAGCGGGAGTGTCTCCTACGAGCAGTACTTC. Its protein product is CASSRETSGSVSYEQYF.

This clonotype occurred a few times. This chain connects TRBV12-3 or TRBV12-4 to TRBJ2-7; D gene unclear. Trimming stripped 4 bases from V and 4 bases from J, with 17 bases between. This CDR3 region has 15 residues. CDR3: CASSSPRTNFYEQYF. In DNA form, the CDR3 reads TGTGCCAGCAGTTCCCCCCGGACCAACTTTTACGAGCAGTACTTC.

In its sample, this clonotype was seen a few times. This rearrangement joins TRBV3-1 to TRBJ1-2; D possibly corresponds to TRBD1 (5 bases). V lost 3 bases to trimming and J lost 12 bases, with 14 bases between them. The CDR3 covers 12 residues. CDR1 LGHDT and CDR2 YNNKEL come from the germline V gene (reference sequence). The CDR3 nucleotides are TGTGCCAGCAGCCAGGGGGACGGCGGGAACACCTTC. It yields the protein CASSQGDGGNTF.

The chain links TRBV6-5 to TRBJ1-4; D not resolved. The CDR3 spans 16 residues. The germline V gene has CDR1 MNHEY and CDR2 SVGAGI. Trimming took 2 bases from V and 5 from J, leaving 15 bases between them. In nucleotides, the CDR3 is TGTGCCAGCAGTTACCTCTCCGGCAGCATGAATGAAAAACTGTTTTTT. It yields the protein CASSYLSGSMNEKLFF.

The chain recombines TRBV6-1 with TRBJ2-7; D not certain. CDR3 length equals 12 residues. CDR1 is MNHNS, CDR2 SASEGT, per germline. Trimming stripped 2 bases from V and 6 bases from J, with 8 bases between. The CDR3 is CASSERMSEQYF. As DNA, the CDR3 is TGTGCCAGCAGTGAAAGGATGTCCGAGCAGTACTTC.

The sample holds many counts of this clonotype. The chain links TRBV18 to TRBJ2-7, with a weak D call TRBD1 (6 bases). Trimming took off 4 bases at V and 2 bases at J, with 9 bases between the two ends. The V gene's germline CDR1 is KGHSH and CDR2 LQKENI. There are 13 residues in the CDR3. The CDR3 DNA is TGTGCCAGCTCACGCGACAGGACCTACGAGCAGTACTTC. Translation gives CASSRDRTYEQYF.

The chain joins TRBV19 to TRBJ1-1, with 9 positions matching TRBD1. Germline CDR1 and CDR2: LNHDA and SQIVND (reference sequence). V shed 5 bases, J shed 4 bases, and the junction held 8 bases outside the gene matches. The CDR3 contains 15 residues. Written as DNA, the CDR3 is TGTGCCAGTAGTCTTACAGGGGGCGGGAGCACTGAAGCTTTCTTT. Translation gives CASSLTGGGSTEAFF. The full variable domain, with the rest looked up from reference TRBV19 and TRBJ1-1, is DGGITQSPKYLFRKEGQNVTLSCEQNLNHDAMYWYRQDPGQGLRLIYYSQIVNDFQKGDIAEGYSVSREKKESFPLTVTSAQKNPTAFYLCASSLTGGGSTEAFFGQGTRLTVV.

The chain is built from TRBV5-1 and TRBJ2-5; TRBD2 matches 10 bases. Germline V CDR1 and CDR2: SGHRS, YFSETQ. The V and J ends lost 7 bases and 3 bases, in that order; junction bases with no gene match: 3. The CDR3 runs 13 residues. The CDR3 DNA reads as TGCGCCAGCTGTCTAGCGGGAGAAGAGACCCAGTACTTC. It specifies CASCLAGEETQYF. The variable domain in full, completed from reference TRBV5-1 and TRBJ2-5, reads KAGVTQTPRYLIKTRGQQVTLSCSPISGHRSVSWYQQTPGQGLQFLFEYFSETQRNKGNFPGRFSGRQFSNSRSEMNVSTLELGDSALYLCASCLAGEETQYFGPGTRLLVL.

The chain is built from TRBV7-3 and TRBJ2-2; 9 bases line up with TRBD2. V lost 5 bases and J lost 2; bases outside the gene matches: 6. The germline V gene has CDR1 SGHTA and CDR2 FQGTGA. This CDR3 comprises 16 residues. The CDR3 here is CASSDGLAINTGELFF. In DNA, the CDR3 is TGTGCCAGCAGCGATGGACTAGCGATAAACACCGGGGAGCTGTTTTTT.

This clonotype came up a few times. The chain couples TRBV15 to TRBJ2-7, with 7 bases fitting TRBD1. After removal of 0 bases from V and 5 bases from J, the junction contained 4 bases not matched to a gene. Germline V lookup: CDR1 LNHNV, CDR2 YYDKDF (reference sequence). This CDR3 has 14 residues. CDR3 amino acids: CATSRDRGWNEQYF. DNA of the CDR3: TGTGCCACCAGCAGAGACAGGGGGTGGAACGAGCAGTACTTC.